This entry is about one T cell receptor beta chain. Its cognate antigen is unknown. There are 15 residues in the CDR3. The V gene's germline CDR1 is SGHDT and CDR2 YYEEEE. Trimming shortened V by 4 bases and J by 3 bases, and 16 bases separated the two germline ends. The template for TCR beta VDJ and CDR3 sequence profiling was genomic DNA. TCRdb re-derived calls from the reads in MiXCR, one entry per CDR3 protein. The sample consists of 150,000 to 200,000 distinct CDR3 sequences, over 60% of them appearing once. This sample was taken from a study of CD8+CD57+ T cells in acquired aplastic anemia. Study overall: Sorted CD4+ and CD8+ cells yielded DNA averaging around 3.2 ug.

The study's findings and limits: Patients showed no significant difference from controls in CD8+ Simpson's diversity. Fewer than 35 shared CD8+ CDR3s appeared highly expressed within patients' immunodominant clones.

The chain joins TRBV5-6 to TRBJ1-1, with TRBD1 as a possible D gene (5 bases). The TCR was taken from a human donor with severe aplastic anemia or a healthy control (not recorded which). What was sequenced was sorted CD4+, CD8+, or CD8+CD57+ T cells (not recorded which) from PBMCs. The CDR3 DNA reads TGTGCCAGCAGCCCCGGGACCATTGGGGACACTGAAGCTTTCTTT. Its protein is CASSPGTIGDTEAFF.